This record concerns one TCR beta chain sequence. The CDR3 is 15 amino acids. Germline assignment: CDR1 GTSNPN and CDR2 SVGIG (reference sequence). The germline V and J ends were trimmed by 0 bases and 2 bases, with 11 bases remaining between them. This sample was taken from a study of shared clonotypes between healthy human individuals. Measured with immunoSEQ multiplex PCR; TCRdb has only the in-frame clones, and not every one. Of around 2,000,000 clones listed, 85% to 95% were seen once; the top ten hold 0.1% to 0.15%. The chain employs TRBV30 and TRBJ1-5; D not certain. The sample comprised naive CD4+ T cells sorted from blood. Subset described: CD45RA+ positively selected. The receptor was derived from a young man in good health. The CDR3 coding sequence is TGTGCCTGGAGTGTACATCAGGCAGGCAATCAGCCCCAGCATTTT. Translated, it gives CAWSVHQAGNQPQHF.